The T cell receptor beta chain described here comes from a study of shared clonotypes between healthy human individuals. Study information: Three men and a couple of women, aged 18 to 49, were donors. The study used three CD4 naive, three CD4 memory, two CD8 naive and one CD8 memory plate per donor.

The method was immunoSEQ multiplex PCR; TCRdb's version includes in-frame clones alone and lacks a portion of them. Altogether around 2.1 million clones are present, approximately 94% being singletons, with the ten largest covering approximately 1.7%. On this clone: Its antigen is not identified.

The CDR3 consists of 16 residues. Between the trimmed V and J ends, which lost 1 base and 1 base, there was a span of 14 bases. Germline CDR1 reads SGHRS; CDR2 reads YFSETQ. The naive CD8 subset, CD45RO-negative cells positively selected for CCR7, excluded terminally differentiated effector memory CD45RA+ cells. Nashville, Tennessee was home to all donors, who were Caucasian adults. Overall study results and limits: Incompleteness in sorted-subset sequencing, despite large depth, was shown by rarefaction.

The chain is built from TRBV5-1 and TRBJ1-1; a weak D match, TRBD1 (6 bases). The source material was naive CD8+ T cells from PBMCs. The TCR was taken from a man between 18 and 35 years old in good health. Some clones in this sample may be carry-over from other donors' samples. CDR3 nucleotide sequence: TGCGCCAGCAGCTTGTCGTCCCAGGGGAGGAACACTGAAGCTTTCTTT. Its translation is CASSLSSQGRNTEAFF.